Listed below are T cell receptor beta chains from one sample, sequenced in a study of cytomegalovirus exposure and HLA in healthy donors. TCRdb's table, derived via immunoSEQ multiplex PCR, lists solely in-frame clones and lacks some. Of roughly 170,000 clones in the sample, around 80% were seen once. The sample comprised PBMCs. The receptors originated from a female donor in good health and CMV-seronegative. Each CDR3 is given with its conserved first and last residue. The D gene is left open where the match is weak. Clone size appears in some rows only: once, few, many, or a class for an expanded clone.

clone size	D gene	J gene	V gene	CDR3 protein	CDR3 DNA
.	.	TRBJ1-5	TRBV6-1	CASRAQGRRNQPQHF	TGTGCCAGCAGGGCCCAGGGGCGGCGCAATCAGCCCCAGCATTTT
few	.	TRBJ1-2	TRBV14	CASSRLQGSYGYTF	TGTGCCAGCAGCCGCCTACAGGGTAGCTATGGCTACACCTTC
.	.	TRBJ1-5	TRBV21-1	CASSKAGGDSNQPQHF	TGTGCCAGCAGCAAAGCGGGGGGGGATAGCAATCAGCCCCAGCATTTT
.	.	TRBJ1-6	TRBV7-9	CASTLGQNNSPLHF	TGTGCCAGCACCCTCGGACAGAATAATTCACCCCTCCACTTT
.	TRBD1	TRBJ2-7	TRBV6-1	CASSEGTGRGYEQYF	TGTGCCAGCAGTGAAGGGACAGGACGCGGCTACGAGCAGTACTTC
.	TRBD2	TRBJ2-4	TRBV6-4	CAIRVLAGGRDAKNIQYF	TGTGCCATCCGGGTACTAGCGGGGGGGCGAGATGCCAAAAACATTCAGTACTTC
.	.	TRBJ1-5	TRBV19	CASSRFLVQGDSNQPQHF	TGTGCCAGTAGTCGTTTTTTGGTGCAGGGCGATAGCAATCAGCCCCAGCATTTT
once	TRBD2	TRBJ2-7	TRBV11-1	CASSDGASGKEQYF	TGTGCCAGCAGCGACGGGGCTAGCGGGAAAGAGCAGTACTTC
.	TRBD1	TRBJ1-6	TRBV4-3	CASSQDRAGGLGHSPLHF	TGCGCCAGCAGCCAAGATCGGGCAGGGGGCCTCGGGCATTCACCCCTCCACTTT
.	.	TRBJ2-7	TRBV11-2	CASSLCHRGKSYEQYF	TGTGCCAGCAGCTTATGCCATCGCGGGAAAAGCTACGAGCAGTACTTC
few	.	TRBJ1-5	TRBV25-1	CASSESGMGRGEQPQHF	TGTGCCAGCAGTGAATCTGGAATGGGCAGGGGAGAACAGCCCCAGCATTTT
few	.	TRBJ1-5	TRBV6-6	CASSSPPLANQPQHF	TGTGCCAGCAGTTCGCCCCCGCTGGCCAATCAGCCCCAGCATTTT
.	.	TRBJ1-3	TRBV27	CASSFSQGSSGNTIYF	TGTGCCAGCAGTTTCTCGCAGGGGTCCTCTGGAAACACCATATATTTT
few	TRBD1	TRBJ1-1	TRBV5-1	CASSQTGYTEAFF	TGCGCCAGCAGCCAGACAGGGTACACTGAAGCTTTCTTT
.	TRBD2	TRBJ2-5	TRBV28	CASSLSGTSGPRETQYF	TGTGCCAGCAGTTTGTCCGGGACTAGCGGCCCGCGAGAGACCCAGTACTTC
.	.	TRBJ2-7	TRBV9	CASSGWGEGHAYEQYF	TGTGCCAGCAGTGGGTGGGGTGAAGGACACGCCTACGAGCAGTACTTC
.	.	TRBJ1-3	TRBV7-9	CASSLARGKTSGNTIYF	TGTGCCAGCAGCTTAGCGCGAGGGAAAACCTCTGGAAACACCATATATTTT
.	.	TRBJ1-2	TRBV29-1	CSVDVTADYGYTF	TGCAGCGTTGATGTAACAGCGGACTATGGCTACACCTTC
.	.	TRBJ1-3	TRBV4-1	CASSQWERPGSSGNTIYF	TGCGCCAGCAGCCAGTGGGAGAGGCCCGGGTCCTCTGGAAACACCATATATTTT
.	.	TRBJ2-7	TRBV2	CASSEKYEQYF	TGTGCCAGCAGTGAAAAATACGAGCAGTACTTC
.	.	TRBJ2-1	TRBV7-2	CASSPNPSGAYNEQFF	TGTGCCAGCAGCCCTAATCCCAGCGGAGCCTACAATGAGCAGTTCTTC
few	.	TRBJ2-3	TRBV18	CASSPQGQREYF	TGTGCCAGCTCACCACAGGGACAACGGGAGTATTTT
few	TRBD1	TRBJ1-4	TRBV6-1	CASSTLQGEKLFF	TGTGCCAGCAGTACCTTACAGGGGGAAAAACTGTTTTTT
.	.	TRBJ2-6	TRBV13	CASSWAGSGANVLTF	TGTGCCAGCAGCTGGGCGGGCTCTGGGGCCAACGTCCTGACTTTC
.	.	TRBJ2-3	TRBV19	CASSIAGTTDTQYF	TGTGCCAGTAGTATAGCGGGAACGACAGATACGCAGTATTTT
once	TRBD1	TRBJ2-7	TRBV4-3	CASSQEGWDRGESYEQYF	TGCGCCAGCAGCCAAGAGGGCTGGGACAGGGGAGAATCCTACGAGCAGTACTTC